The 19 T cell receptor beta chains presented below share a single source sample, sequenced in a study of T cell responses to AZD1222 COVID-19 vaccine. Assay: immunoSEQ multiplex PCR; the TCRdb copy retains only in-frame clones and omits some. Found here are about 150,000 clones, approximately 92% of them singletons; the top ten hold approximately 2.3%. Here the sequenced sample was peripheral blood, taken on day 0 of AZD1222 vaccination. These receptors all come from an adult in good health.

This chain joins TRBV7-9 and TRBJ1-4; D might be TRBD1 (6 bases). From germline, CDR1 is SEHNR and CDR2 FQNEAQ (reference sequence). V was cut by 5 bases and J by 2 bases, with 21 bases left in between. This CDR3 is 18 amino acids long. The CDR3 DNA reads TGTGCCAGCAGCACCCGGACAGCTTCATTAGTGACTAATGAAAAACTGTTTTTT. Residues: CASSTRTASLVTNEKLFF.

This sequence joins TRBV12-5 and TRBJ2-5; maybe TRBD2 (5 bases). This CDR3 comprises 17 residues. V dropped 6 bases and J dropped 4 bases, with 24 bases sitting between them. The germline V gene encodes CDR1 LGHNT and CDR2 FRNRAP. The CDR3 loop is CASGQTSSTRAPETQYF. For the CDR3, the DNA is TGTGCTAGTGGCCAAACTTCTAGCACAAGGGCGCCAGAGACCCAGTACTTC.

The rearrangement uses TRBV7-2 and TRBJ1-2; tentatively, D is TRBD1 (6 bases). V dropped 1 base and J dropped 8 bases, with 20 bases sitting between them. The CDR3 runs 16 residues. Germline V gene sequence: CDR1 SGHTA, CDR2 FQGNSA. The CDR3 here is CASSLVVAGETHGYTF. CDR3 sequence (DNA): TGTGCCAGCAGCTTAGTAGTGGCAGGGGAGACGCACGGCTACACCTTC.

The CDR3 region is CASSLRAGPGETQYF. Here the CDR3 DNA reads TGTGCCAGCAGCTTGCGCGCAGGGCCGGGGGAGACCCAGTACTTC. V and J are TRBV5-5 and TRBJ2-5; the D call may be TRBD1 or TRBD2 (5 bases each). Trimming left V 1 base short and J 5 bases short, with 15 bases between. The germline V gene has CDR1 SGHKS and CDR2 YYEKEE (reference sequence). The CDR3 is 15 residues long.

The DNA of the CDR3 is TGTGCCAGCAGCCAAGCGTTCGGAAGAAATGAAAAACTGTTTTTT. Translated, it gives CASSQAFGRNEKLFF. The V call is TRBV3-1 (or the pseudogene TRBV3-2), the J call TRBJ1-4, with unresolved D. From germline, CDR1 is LGHDT and CDR2 YNNKEL (reference sequence). There are 15 residues in the CDR3. The ends were cut back, 1 base at V and 5 bases at J, with 11 bases in the middle.

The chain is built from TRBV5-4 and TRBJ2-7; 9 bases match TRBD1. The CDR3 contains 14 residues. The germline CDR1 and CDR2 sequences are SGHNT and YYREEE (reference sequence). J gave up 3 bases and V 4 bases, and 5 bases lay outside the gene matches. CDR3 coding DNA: TGTGCCAGCAGCACGGGGGGACAGGGCTACGAGCAGTACTTC. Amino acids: CASSTGGQGYEQYF.

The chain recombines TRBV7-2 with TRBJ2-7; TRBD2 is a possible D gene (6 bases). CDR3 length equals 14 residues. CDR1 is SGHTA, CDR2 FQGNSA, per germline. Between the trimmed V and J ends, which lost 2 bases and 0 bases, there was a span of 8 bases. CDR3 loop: CASSLYGGSYEQYF. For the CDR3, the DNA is TGTGCCAGCAGCTTATACGGGGGCTCCTACGAGCAGTACTTC.

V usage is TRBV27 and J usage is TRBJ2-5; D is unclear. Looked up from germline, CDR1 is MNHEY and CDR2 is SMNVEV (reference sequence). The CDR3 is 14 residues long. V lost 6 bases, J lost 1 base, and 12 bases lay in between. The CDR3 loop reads CASRPPGPQETQYF. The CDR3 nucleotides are TGTGCCAGCAGGCCTCCGGGTCCCCAAGAGACCCAGTACTTC.

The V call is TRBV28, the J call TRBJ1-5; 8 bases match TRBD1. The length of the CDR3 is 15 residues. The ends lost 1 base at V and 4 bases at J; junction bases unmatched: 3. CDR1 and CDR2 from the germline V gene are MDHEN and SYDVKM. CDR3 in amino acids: CASSLYRGSNQPQHF. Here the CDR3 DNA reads TGTGCCAGCAGTTTATACAGGGGGAGTAATCAGCCCCAGCATTTT.

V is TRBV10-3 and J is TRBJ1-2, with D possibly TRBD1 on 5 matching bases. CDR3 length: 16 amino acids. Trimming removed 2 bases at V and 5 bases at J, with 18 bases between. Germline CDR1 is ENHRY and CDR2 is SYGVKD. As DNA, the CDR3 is TGTGCCATCAGTGAGCGGGGCATTACAAGCCCATATGGCTACACCTTC. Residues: CAISERGITSPYGYTF.

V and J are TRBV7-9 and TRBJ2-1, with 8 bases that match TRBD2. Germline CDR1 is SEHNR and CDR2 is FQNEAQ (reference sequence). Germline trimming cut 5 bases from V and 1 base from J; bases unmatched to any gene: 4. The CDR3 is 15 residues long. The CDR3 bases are TGTGCCAGCAGCCGCCGGGGGGGATCCTACAATGAGCAGTTCTTC. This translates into CASSRRGGSYNEQFF. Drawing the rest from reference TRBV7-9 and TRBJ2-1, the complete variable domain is DTGVSQNPRHKITKRGQNVTFRCDPISEHNRLYWYRQTLGQGPEFLTYFQNEAQLEKSRLLSDRFSAERPKGSFSTLEIQRTEQGDSAMYLCASSRRGGSYNEQFFGPGTRLTVL.

The CDR3 nucleotides read TGTGCCAGCAGCCAAGATCACAAATCTGGAAACACCATATATTTT. This gives the protein CASSQDHKSGNTIYF. V and J are TRBV3-1 (or the pseudogene TRBV3-2) and TRBJ1-3; no definite D call. The CDR3 contains 15 residues. The V gene's germline CDR1 is LGHDT and CDR2 YNNKEL (reference sequence). V lost 0 bases to trimming and J lost 1 base, with 7 bases between them.

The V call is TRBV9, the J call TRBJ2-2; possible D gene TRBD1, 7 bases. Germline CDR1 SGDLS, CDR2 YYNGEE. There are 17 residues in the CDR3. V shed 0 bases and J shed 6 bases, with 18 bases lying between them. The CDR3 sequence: CASSVGLFQGGPGELFF. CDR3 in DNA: TGTGCCAGCAGCGTAGGCCTCTTCCAGGGGGGCCCCGGGGAGCTGTTTTTT. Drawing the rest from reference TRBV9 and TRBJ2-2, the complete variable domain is DSGVTQTPKHLITATGQRVTLRCSPRSGDLSVYWYQQSLDQGLQFLIQYYNGEERAKGNILERFSAQQFPDLHSELNLSSLELGDSALYFCASSVGLFQGGPGELFFGEGSRLTVL.

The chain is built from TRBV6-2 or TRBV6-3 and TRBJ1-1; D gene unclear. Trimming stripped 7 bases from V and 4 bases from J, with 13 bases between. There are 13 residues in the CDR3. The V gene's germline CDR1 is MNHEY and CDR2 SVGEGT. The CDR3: CASTPEGFTEAFF. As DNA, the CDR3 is TGTGCCAGCACCCCGGAGGGATTCACTGAAGCTTTCTTT.

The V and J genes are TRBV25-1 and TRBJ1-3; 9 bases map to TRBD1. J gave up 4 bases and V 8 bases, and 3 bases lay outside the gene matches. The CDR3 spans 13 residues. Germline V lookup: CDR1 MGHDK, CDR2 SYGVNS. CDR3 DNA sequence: TGTGCCAGCGGGACAGGGAACGGAAACACCATATATTTT. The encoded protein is CASGTGNGNTIYF.

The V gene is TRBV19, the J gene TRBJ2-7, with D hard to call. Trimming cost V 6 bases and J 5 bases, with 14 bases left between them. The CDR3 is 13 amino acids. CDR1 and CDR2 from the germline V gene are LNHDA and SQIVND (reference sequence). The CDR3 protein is CASSRTLGNEQYF. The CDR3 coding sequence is TGTGCCAGTAGCCGCACCCTGGGGAACGAGCAGTACTTC.

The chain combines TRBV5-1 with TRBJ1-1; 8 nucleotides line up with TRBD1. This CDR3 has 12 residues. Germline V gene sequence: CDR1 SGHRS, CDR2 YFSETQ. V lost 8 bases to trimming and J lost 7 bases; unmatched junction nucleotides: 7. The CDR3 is CASTGQGIEAFF. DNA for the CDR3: TGCGCCAGTACAGGACAGGGAATTGAAGCTTTCTTT.

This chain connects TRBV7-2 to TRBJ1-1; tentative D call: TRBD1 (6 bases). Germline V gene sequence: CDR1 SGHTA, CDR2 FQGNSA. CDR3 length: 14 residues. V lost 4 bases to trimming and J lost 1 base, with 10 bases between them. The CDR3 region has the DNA TGTGCCAGCAGCTCCTCAGGGGCGAACACTGAAGCTTTCTTT. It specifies CASSSSGANTEAFF.

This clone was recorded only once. The CDR3 is CASSLVGVNTGELFF. The DNA of the CDR3 is TGTGCCAGCAGCTTAGTAGGGGTCAACACCGGGGAGCTGTTTTTT. The rearrangement links TRBV7-2 to TRBJ2-2; weak D call: TRBD1 (5 bases). CDR1 and CDR2 from the germline V gene are SGHTA and FQGNSA. V was cut by 1 base and J by 2 bases, with 8 bases left in between. This CDR3 is 15 amino acids long.